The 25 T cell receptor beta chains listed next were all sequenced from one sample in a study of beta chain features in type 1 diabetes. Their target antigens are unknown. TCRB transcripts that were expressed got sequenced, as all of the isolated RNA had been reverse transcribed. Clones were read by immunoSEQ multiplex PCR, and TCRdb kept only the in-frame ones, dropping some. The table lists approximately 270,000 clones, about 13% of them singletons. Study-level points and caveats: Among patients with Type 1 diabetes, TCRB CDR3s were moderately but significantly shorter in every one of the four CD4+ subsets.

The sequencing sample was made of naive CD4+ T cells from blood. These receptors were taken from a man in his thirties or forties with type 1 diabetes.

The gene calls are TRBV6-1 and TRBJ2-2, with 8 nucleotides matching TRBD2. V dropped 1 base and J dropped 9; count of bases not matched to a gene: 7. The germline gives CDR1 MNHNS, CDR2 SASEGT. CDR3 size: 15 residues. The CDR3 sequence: CASSEGAGGIWELFF. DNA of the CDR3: TGTGCCAGCAGTGAAGGGGCGGGAGGTATCTGGGAGCTGTTTTTT.

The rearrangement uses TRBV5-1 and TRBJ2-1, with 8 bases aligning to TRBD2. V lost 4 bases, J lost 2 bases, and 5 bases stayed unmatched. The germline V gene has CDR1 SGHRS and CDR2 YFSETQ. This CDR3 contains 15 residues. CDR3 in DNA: TGCGCCAGCAGCGCCATAGCGGGACCCTACAATGAGCAGTTCTTC. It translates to CASSAIAGPYNEQFF.

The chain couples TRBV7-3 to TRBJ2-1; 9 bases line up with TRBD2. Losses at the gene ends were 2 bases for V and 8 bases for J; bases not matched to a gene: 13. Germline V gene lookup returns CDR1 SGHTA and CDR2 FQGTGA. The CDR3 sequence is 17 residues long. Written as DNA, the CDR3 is TGTGCCAGCAGCTTAGGGGATAGCGGGAGAGGAATGTATGAGCAGTTCTTC. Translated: CASSLGDSGRGMYEQFF.

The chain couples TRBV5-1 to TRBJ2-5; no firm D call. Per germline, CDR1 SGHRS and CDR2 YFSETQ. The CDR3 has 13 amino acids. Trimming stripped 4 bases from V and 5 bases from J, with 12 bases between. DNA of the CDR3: TGCGCCAGCAGCCCCGGAGTAGGTGAGACCCAGTACTTC. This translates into CASSPGVGETQYF.

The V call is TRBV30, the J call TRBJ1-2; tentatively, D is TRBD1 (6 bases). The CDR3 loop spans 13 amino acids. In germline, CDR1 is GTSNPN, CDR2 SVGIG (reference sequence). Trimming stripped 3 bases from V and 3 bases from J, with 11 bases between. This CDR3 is CAWRRGGDYGYTF. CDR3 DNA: TGTGCCTGGAGGCGAGGGGGTGACTATGGCTACACCTTC.

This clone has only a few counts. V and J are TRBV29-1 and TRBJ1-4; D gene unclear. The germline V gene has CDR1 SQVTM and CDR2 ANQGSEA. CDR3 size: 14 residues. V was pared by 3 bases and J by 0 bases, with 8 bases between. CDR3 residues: CSVEVSATNEKLFF. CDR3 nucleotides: TGCAGCGTTGAGGTCAGCGCAACTAATGAAAAACTGTTTTTT.

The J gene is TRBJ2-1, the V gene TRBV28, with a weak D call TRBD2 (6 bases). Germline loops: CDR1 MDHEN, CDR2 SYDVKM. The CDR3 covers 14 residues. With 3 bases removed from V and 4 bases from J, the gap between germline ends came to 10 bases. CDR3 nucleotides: TGTGCCAGCAGTTTGGGGACTTCTTACAATGAGCAGTTCTTC. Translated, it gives CASSLGTSYNEQFF.

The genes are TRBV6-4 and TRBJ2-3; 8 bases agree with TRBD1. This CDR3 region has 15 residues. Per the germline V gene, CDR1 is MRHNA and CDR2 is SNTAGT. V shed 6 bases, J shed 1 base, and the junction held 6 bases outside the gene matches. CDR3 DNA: TGTGCCAGCAGCCATCCGGGACAGGGCACAGATACGCAGTATTTT. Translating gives CASSHPGQGTDTQYF.

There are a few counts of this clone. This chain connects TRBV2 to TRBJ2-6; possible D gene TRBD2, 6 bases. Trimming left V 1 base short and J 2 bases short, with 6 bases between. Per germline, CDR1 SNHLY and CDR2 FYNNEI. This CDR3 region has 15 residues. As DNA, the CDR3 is TGTGCCAGCAGTGAAGGCGGGGCTGGGGCCAACGTCCTGACTTTC. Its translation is CASSEGGAGANVLTF.

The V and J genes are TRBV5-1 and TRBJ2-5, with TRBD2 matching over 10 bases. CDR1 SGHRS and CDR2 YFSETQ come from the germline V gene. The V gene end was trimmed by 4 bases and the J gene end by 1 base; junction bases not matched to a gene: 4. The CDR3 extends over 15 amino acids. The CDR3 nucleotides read TGCGCCAGCAGCGGTCTAGCGGGAGTCCAAGAGACCCAGTACTTC. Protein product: CASSGLAGVQETQYF.

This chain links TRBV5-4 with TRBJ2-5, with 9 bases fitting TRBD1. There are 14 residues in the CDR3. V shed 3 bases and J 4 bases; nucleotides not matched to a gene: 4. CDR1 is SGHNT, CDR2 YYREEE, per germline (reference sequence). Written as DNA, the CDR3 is TGTGCCAGCAGCTGGGGACAGGGTGGAGAGACCCAGTACTTC. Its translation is CASSWGQGGETQYF.

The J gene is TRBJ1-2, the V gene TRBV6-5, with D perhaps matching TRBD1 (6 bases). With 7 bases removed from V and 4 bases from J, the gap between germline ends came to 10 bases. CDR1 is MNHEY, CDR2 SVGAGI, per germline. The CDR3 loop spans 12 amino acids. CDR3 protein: CASIGGGYGYTF. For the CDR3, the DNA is TGTGCCAGCATTGGGGGCGGCTATGGCTACACCTTC.

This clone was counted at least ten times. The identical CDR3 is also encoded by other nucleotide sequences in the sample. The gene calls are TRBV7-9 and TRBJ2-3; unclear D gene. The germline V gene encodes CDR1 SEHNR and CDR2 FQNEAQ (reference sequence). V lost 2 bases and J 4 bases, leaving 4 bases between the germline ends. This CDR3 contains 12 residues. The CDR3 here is CASSLRADTQYF. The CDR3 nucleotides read TGTGCCAGCAGCTTACGAGCAGATACGCAGTATTTT. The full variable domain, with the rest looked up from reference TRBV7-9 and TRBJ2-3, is DTGVSQNPRHKITKRGQNVTFRCDPISEHNRLYWYRQTLGQGPEFLTYFQNEAQLEKSRLLSDRFSAERPKGSFSTLEIQRTEQGDSAMYLCASSLRADTQYFGPGTRLTVL.

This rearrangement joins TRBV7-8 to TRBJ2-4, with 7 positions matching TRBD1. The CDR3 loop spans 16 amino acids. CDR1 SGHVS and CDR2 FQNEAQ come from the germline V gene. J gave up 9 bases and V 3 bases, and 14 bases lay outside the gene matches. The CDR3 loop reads CASSLSMRQGDSIQYF. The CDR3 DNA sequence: TGTGCCAGCAGCTTGAGCATGAGACAGGGAGATAGCATTCAGTACTTC. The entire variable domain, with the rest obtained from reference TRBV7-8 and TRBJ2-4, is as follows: GAGVSQSPRYKVAKRGQDVALRCDPISGHVSLFWYQQALGQGPEFLTYFQNEAQLDKSGLPSDRFFAERPEGSVSTLKIQRTQQEDSAVYLCASSLSMRQGDSIQYFGAGTRLSVL.

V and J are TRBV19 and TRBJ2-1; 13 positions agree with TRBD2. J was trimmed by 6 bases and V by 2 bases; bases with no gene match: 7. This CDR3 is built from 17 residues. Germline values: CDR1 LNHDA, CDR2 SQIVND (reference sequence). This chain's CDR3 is CASSIIGTSGIINEQFF. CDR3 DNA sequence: TGTGCCAGTAGTATAATCGGGACTAGCGGGATTATCAATGAGCAGTTCTTC.

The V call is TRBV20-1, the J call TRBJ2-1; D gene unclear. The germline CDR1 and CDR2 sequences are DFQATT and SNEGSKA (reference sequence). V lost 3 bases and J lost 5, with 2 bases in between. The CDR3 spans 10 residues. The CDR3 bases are TGCAGTGCTAGTAACAATGAGCAGTTCTTC. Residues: CSASNNEQFF.

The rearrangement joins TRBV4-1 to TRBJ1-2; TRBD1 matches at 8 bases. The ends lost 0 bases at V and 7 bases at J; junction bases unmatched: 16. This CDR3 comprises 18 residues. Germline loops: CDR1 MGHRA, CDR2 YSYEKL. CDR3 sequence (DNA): TGCGCCAGCAGCCAAGATCAGGACAGGGCCACTAGAACCGTTGGCTACACCTTC. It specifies CASSQDQDRATRTVGYTF.

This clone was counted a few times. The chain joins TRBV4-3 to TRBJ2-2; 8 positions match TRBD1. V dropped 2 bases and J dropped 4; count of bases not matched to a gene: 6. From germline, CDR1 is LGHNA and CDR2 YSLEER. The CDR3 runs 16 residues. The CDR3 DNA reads TGCGCCAGCAGCCAAAAAGGAGGACAGGGCACCGGGGAGCTGTTTTTT. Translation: CASSQKGGQGTGELFF.

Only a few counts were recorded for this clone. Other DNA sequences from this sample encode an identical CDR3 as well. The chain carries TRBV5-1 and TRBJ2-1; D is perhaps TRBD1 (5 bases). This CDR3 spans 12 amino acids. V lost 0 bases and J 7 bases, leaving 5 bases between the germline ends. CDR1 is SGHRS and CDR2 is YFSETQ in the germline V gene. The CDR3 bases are TGCGCCAGCAGCTTGGAGGGGAATGAGCAGTTCTTC. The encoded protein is CASSLEGNEQFF.

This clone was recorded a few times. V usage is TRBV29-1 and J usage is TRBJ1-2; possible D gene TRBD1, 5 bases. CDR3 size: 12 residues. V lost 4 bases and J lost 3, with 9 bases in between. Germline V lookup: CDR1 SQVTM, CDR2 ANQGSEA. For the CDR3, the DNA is TGCAGCGTTGTTACAGGCTACTATGGCTACACCTTC. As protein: CSVVTGYYGYTF.

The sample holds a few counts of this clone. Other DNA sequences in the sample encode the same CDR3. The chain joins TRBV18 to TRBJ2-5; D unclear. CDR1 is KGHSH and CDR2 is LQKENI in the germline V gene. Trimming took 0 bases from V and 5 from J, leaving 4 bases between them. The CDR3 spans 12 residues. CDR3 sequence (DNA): TGTGCCAGCTCACCACCGCGGGAGACCCAGTACTTC. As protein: CASSPPRETQYF.

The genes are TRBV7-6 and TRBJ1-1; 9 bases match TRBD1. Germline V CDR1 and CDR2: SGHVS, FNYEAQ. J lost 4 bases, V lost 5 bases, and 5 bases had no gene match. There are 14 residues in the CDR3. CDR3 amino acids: CASSVGQGGTEAFF. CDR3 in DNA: TGTGCCAGCAGCGTGGGACAGGGAGGCACTGAAGCTTTCTTT.

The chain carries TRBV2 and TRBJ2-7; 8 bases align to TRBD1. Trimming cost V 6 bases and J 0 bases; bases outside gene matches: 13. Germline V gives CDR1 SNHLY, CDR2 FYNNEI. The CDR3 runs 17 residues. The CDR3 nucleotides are TGTGCCAGCAGAGCCGACAGGGGAACGGGGTTCTCCTACGAGCAGTACTTC. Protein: CASRADRGTGFSYEQYF. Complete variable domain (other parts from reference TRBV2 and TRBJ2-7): EPEVTQTPSHQVTQMGQEVILRCVPISNHLYFYWYRQILGQKVEFLVSFYNNEISEKSEIFDDQFSVERPDGSNFTLKIRSTKLEDSAMYFCASRADRGTGFSYEQYFGPGTRLTVT.

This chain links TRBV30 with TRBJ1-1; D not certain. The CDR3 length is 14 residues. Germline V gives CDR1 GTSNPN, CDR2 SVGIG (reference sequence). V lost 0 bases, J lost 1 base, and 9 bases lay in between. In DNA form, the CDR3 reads TGTGCCTGGAGTGTGGGCATGGAGAACACTGAAGCTTTCTTT. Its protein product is CAWSVGMENTEAFF. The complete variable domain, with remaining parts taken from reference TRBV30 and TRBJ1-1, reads SQTIHQWPATLVQPVGSPLSLECTVEGTSNPNLYWYRQAAGRGLQLLFYSVGIGQISSEVPQNLSASRPQDRQFILSSKKLLLSDSGFYLCAWSVGMENTEAFFGQGTRLTVV.

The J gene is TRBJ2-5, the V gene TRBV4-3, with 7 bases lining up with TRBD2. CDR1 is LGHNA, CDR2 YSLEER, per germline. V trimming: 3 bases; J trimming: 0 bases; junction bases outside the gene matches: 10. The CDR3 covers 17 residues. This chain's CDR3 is CASSHFRLAVYQETQYF. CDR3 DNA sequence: TGCGCCAGCAGCCATTTTAGACTAGCAGTGTACCAAGAGACCCAGTACTTC.